A single sample is the source of the 10 T cell receptor beta chains below, sequenced in a study of OX40 agonist ivuxolimab in advanced cancers. TCRdb's table, derived via immunoSEQ multiplex PCR, lists solely in-frame clones and lacks some. The sample consists of some 45,000 clones, almost 80% of them appearing once. Sample: CD4+ or CD8+ T cells sorted from blood, taken in a trial of the OX40 agonist ivuxolimab. The receptors here all came from an adult with an advanced solid tumor such as melanoma, head and neck, liver or kidney cancer.

The rearrangement links TRBV7-2 to TRBJ2-3; 10 nucleotides agree with TRBD2. The CDR3 is 17 residues long. Losses at the gene ends were 5 bases for V and 0 bases for J; bases not matched to a gene: 8. Germline V gives CDR1 SGHTA, CDR2 FQGNSA. CDR3 in DNA: TGTGCCAGCAGCCGAGGCGCACTAGCGGGAAGCACAGATACGCAGTATTTT. Its translation is CASSRGALAGSTDTQYF.

This clone was seen just once. The J gene is TRBJ2-3, the V gene TRBV5-4; 8 bases agree with TRBD2. The CDR3 covers 15 residues. V lost 2 bases and J lost 4; bases outside the gene matches: 6. Germline V lookup: CDR1 SGHNT, CDR2 YYREEE (reference sequence). The CDR3: CASSLGREVSDTQYF. CDR3 DNA sequence: TGTGCCAGCAGCTTAGGGCGGGAGGTCTCAGATACGCAGTATTTT.

This chain connects TRBV5-1 to TRBJ1-5; D perhaps matches TRBD1 (5 bases). V lost 4 bases, J lost 7 bases, and 15 bases lay in between. The CDR3 extends over 14 amino acids. The V gene's germline CDR1 is SGHRS and CDR2 YFSETQ. The CDR3 here is CASSPSGGGQPQHF. CDR3 bases: TGCGCCAGCAGCCCCAGCGGGGGTGGACAGCCCCAGCATTTT.

J is TRBJ2-7 and V is TRBV27; 10 bases match TRBD1. This CDR3 has 15 amino acids. The V and J ends lost 6 bases and 3 bases, in that order; junction bases with no gene match: 8. Germline lookup yields CDR1 MNHEY and CDR2 SMNVEV (reference sequence). CDR3 protein: CASSVLGDRGYEQYF. Written as DNA, the CDR3 is TGTGCCAGCAGCGTGTTGGGGGACAGGGGCTACGAGCAGTACTTC.

A single count supports this clone. The junction departs from the called germline gene at one end, perhaps through a read error. This sequence joins TRBV19 and TRBJ2-7; 7 bases are shared with TRBD1. This CDR3 is 17 amino acids long. Germline V gene data show CDR1 as LNHDA and CDR2 as SQIVND (reference sequence). CDR3 amino acids: CASNISESLGQTYERYF. The CDR3 DNA reads as TGTGCCAGTAATATCTCCGAATCTCTGGGACAGACCTACGAGCGGTACTTC.

The chain links TRBV25-1 to TRBJ2-7; D gene ambiguous. V was cut by 8 bases and J by 3 bases, with 5 bases left in between. This CDR3 comprises 10 residues. Germline lookup yields CDR1 MGHDK and CDR2 SYGVNS. This chain's CDR3 is CASGFYEQYF. The CDR3 nucleotides read TGTGCCAGCGGCTTCTACGAGCAGTACTTC.

The chain has TRBV7-9 and TRBJ1-2; a possible D gene is TRBD1 (6 bases). The germline V gene has CDR1 SEHNR and CDR2 FQNEAQ (reference sequence). The CDR3 consists of 15 residues. Deletions cut 5 bases from V and 4 bases from J, with 17 bases between. CDR3 nucleotide sequence: TGTGCCAGCAGCCAACTGGCTGGACAGAGCTATGGCTACACCTTC. Its protein is CASSQLAGQSYGYTF.

The chain has TRBV19 and TRBJ2-1; perhaps D is TRBD1 or TRBD2 (5 bases each). The germline V and J ends were trimmed by 4 bases and 7 bases, with 20 bases remaining between them. The CDR3 extends over 16 amino acids. Germline V gene lookup returns CDR1 LNHDA and CDR2 SQIVND (reference sequence). The CDR3 nucleotides are TGTGCCAGTAGTAGACAGCGGTCCAATGAGGGGAATGAGCAGTTCTTC. Translating gives CASSRQRSNEGNEQFF. The complete variable domain, with remaining parts taken from reference TRBV19 and TRBJ2-1, reads DGGITQSPKYLFRKEGQNVTLSCEQNLNHDAMYWYRQDPGQGLRLIYYSQIVNDFQKGDIAEGYSVSREKKESFPLTVTSAQKNPTAFYLCASSRQRSNEGNEQFFGPGTRLTVL.

The rearrangement joins TRBV4-3 to TRBJ2-7; D call uncertain. The CDR3 contains 16 residues. CDR1 and CDR2 (germline): LGHNA, YSLEER. V was cut by 0 bases and J by 3 bases, with 15 bases left in between. CDR3 DNA: TGCGCCAGCAGCCAAGATCCGTCGGGTCCGGGCTACGAGCAGTACTTC. Translating it yields CASSQDPSGPGYEQYF.

This clone was counted many times. V gene TRBV19 combines with J gene TRBJ2-2, with D possibly TRBD2 on 6 matching bases. The ends were cut back, 4 bases at V and 5 bases at J, with 8 bases in the middle. This CDR3 spans 13 amino acids. Germline lookup yields CDR1 LNHDA and CDR2 SQIVND (reference sequence). The CDR3 DNA is TGTGCCAGTAGTACGGGGGAAACCGGGGAGCTGTTTTTT. This codes for CASSTGETGELFF.